Below, 28 T cell receptor beta chains from the same sample are listed, as sequenced in a study of blood T cell repertoires in COVID-19. The protocol was immunoSEQ multiplex PCR, while the TCRdb copy is restricted to in-frame clones and leaves out a portion. Found here are 250,000 to 300,000 clones, about nine tenths of them singletons; the top ten hold about a sixth. Input material: PBMCs or T cells enriched from blood (not recorded which). Source of these receptors: a man younger than 35 who had recovered from COVID-19.

V and J are TRBV3-1 (or the pseudogene TRBV3-2) and TRBJ2-2; D is possibly TRBD2 (7 bases). Germline loops: CDR1 LGHDT, CDR2 YNNKEL (reference sequence). Trimming took off 1 base at V and 7 bases at J, with 25 bases between the two ends. This CDR3 is 19 amino acids long. CDR3 in DNA: TGTGCCAGCAGCCAAGGTCTCGGGCGGGGGCCCGACTTGGGCGGGGAGCTGTTTTTT. It specifies CASSQGLGRGPDLGGELFF.

This chain links TRBV27 with TRBJ2-1; TRBD2 matches 11 bases. The trim removed 8 bases at V and 3 bases at J, leaving 3 bases unmatched. Germline V CDR1 and CDR2: MNHEY, SMNVEV (reference sequence). The CDR3 spans 14 residues. The CDR3 nucleotides read TGTGCCAGCGGCACTAGCGGGAGCTACAATGAGCAGTTCTTC. Its protein is CASGTSGSYNEQFF.

The chain is built from TRBV28 and TRBJ2-5; 7 bases map to TRBD1. Germline assignment: CDR1 MDHEN and CDR2 SYDVKM. This CDR3 has 18 amino acids. J gave up 0 bases and V 3 bases, and 13 bases lay outside the gene matches. The DNA of the CDR3 is TGTGCCAGCAGTTTTAGTTACCGGGACAGAAAAGACCAAGAGACCCAGTACTTC. It translates to CASSFSYRDRKDQETQYF.

The rearrangement joins TRBV24-1 to TRBJ2-1; 7 bases align to TRBD1. Germline-derived CDR1 and CDR2 are KGHDR and SFDVKD. V lost 6 bases, J lost 4 bases, and 8 bases stayed unmatched. There are 15 residues in the CDR3. In DNA, the CDR3 is TGTGCCACCAGTTCCCTCGGGACAGCGTACAATGAGCAGTTCTTC. It encodes CATSSLGTAYNEQFF.

This clone was counted between two and nine times. The chain recombines TRBV10-1 with TRBJ2-1; 14 bases align to TRBD2. This CDR3 contains 15 residues. The J segment lost 8 bases and the V segment lost 5 bases, leaving 5 bases of the junction unmatched. The germline gives CDR1 WNHNN, CDR2 SYGVQD (reference sequence). This CDR3 reads CASSPGTSGSHEQFF. The CDR3 nucleotides are TGCGCCAGCAGTCCCGGGACTAGCGGGAGCCATGAGCAGTTCTTC.

In nucleotides, the CDR3 is TGTGCCAGCAGTGAAGCGGGACGGGGGGGCTACGAGCAGTACTTC. Translating gives CASSEAGRGGYEQYF. The genes are TRBV2 and TRBJ2-7; TRBD2 aligns across 8 bases. The CDR3 is 15 residues long. Germline V lookup: CDR1 SNHLY, CDR2 FYNNEI. Unmatched junction bases numbered 4, after V lost 0 bases and J lost 3 bases.

This rearrangement joins TRBV10-3 to TRBJ2-1; the D is unclear. Trimming took off 7 bases at V and 5 bases at J, with 12 bases between the two ends. CDR3 size: 13 residues. Germline V CDR1 and CDR2: ENHRY, SYGVKD. CDR3 loop: CAITPRVDNEQFF. The DNA of the CDR3 is TGTGCCATCACCCCTCGCGTGGACAATGAGCAGTTCTTC.

The chain couples TRBV19 to TRBJ1-4, with D tentatively TRBD1 (5 bases). Germline V gene lookup returns CDR1 LNHDA and CDR2 SQIVND (reference sequence). Trimming removed 5 bases from V and 6 bases from J, with 22 bases in between. This CDR3 spans 17 amino acids. In DNA, the CDR3 is TGTGCCAGTAGTGTCCGACACGTAGGGGCCTCGGATGAAAAACTGTTTTTT. Translated: CASSVRHVGASDEKLFF.

The chain carries TRBV30 and TRBJ2-7; TRBD2 might be the D (5 bases). This CDR3 is built from 13 residues. V shed 1 base and J shed 6 bases, with 13 bases lying between them. Germline V CDR1 and CDR2: GTSNPN, SVGIG (reference sequence). The CDR3 DNA reads TGTGCCTGGAGTGGCGGGCCCCTTGGCGAGCAGTACTTC. The encoded protein is CAWSGGPLGEQYF.

The genes are TRBV6-6 and TRBJ2-2; 7 nucleotides line up with TRBD1. The germline gives CDR1 MNHNY, CDR2 SVGAGI (reference sequence). This CDR3 comprises 19 residues. V dropped 6 bases and J dropped 4; count of bases not matched to a gene: 20. In DNA, the CDR3 is TGTGCCAGCAGACGATTCCGGGACAGCGCTTCATACGGCACCGGGGAGCTGTTTTTT. This sequence encodes CASRRFRDSASYGTGELFF.

This sequence joins TRBV12-5 and TRBJ2-5; TRBD2 matches at 12 bases. Germline lookup yields CDR1 LGHNT and CDR2 FRNRAP. The CDR3 runs 16 residues. J gave up 4 bases and V 4 bases, and 7 bases lay outside the gene matches. The CDR3: CASGSPLAGGPETQYF. In nucleotides, the CDR3 is TGTGCTAGTGGTTCCCCCCTAGCGGGAGGGCCAGAGACCCAGTACTTC.

This chain uses TRBV13 with TRBJ2-3; 11 positions match TRBD2. The CDR3 loop spans 16 amino acids. The germline V gene encodes CDR1 PRHDT and CDR2 FYEKMQ (reference sequence). The J segment lost 2 bases and the V segment lost 5 bases, leaving 6 bases of the junction unmatched. The CDR3 nucleotides read TGTGCCAGCAGCCCCAGACTAGCGGGGACCACAGATACGCAGTATTTT. This translates into CASSPRLAGTTDTQYF.

V and J are TRBV5-4 and TRBJ2-2; a possible D gene is TRBD1 (6 bases). Trimming took 3 bases from V and 7 from J, leaving 10 bases between them. This CDR3 region has 13 residues. CDR1 SGHNT and CDR2 YYREEE come from the germline V gene (reference sequence). The DNA of the CDR3 is TGTGCCAGCAGCTCCCTGACAGGCGGGGAGCTGTTTTTT. Its translation: CASSSLTGGELFF. The full variable domain, in which reference TRBV5-4 and TRBJ2-2 provide the parts outside the CDR3, is ETGVTQSPTHLIKTRGQQVTLRCSSQSGHNTVSWYQQALGQGPQFIFQYYREEENGRGNFPPRFSGLQFPNYSSELNVNALELDDSALYLCASSSLTGGELFFGEGSRLTVL.

J is TRBJ2-5 and V is TRBV25-1, with D perhaps matching TRBD1 (7 bases). The CDR3 totals 15 residues. Germline V CDR1 and CDR2: MGHDK, SYGVNS. V lost 3 bases and J 6 bases, leaving 17 bases between the germline ends. The CDR3: CASSDIQGGGKTQYF. As DNA, the CDR3 is TGTGCCAGCAGTGATATTCAGGGGGGCGGAAAGACCCAGTACTTC.

The chain employs TRBV24-1 and TRBJ1-2; 7 bases are shared with TRBD1. Trimming cost V 4 bases and J 6 bases; bases outside gene matches: 7. Germline V lookup: CDR1 KGHDR, CDR2 SFDVKD. The CDR3 is 14 residues long. The CDR3 spells CATSDPGQAHGYTF. In DNA, the CDR3 is TGTGCCACCAGTGACCCAGGACAGGCACATGGCTACACCTTC.

This sequence joins TRBV25-1 and TRBJ1-2; TRBD1 aligns across 7 bases. Germline V gives CDR1 MGHDK, CDR2 SYGVNS. With 4 bases clipped from V and 8 bases from J, the junction kept 13 bases outside the gene matches. The CDR3 is made up of 15 amino acids. Here the CDR3 DNA reads TGTGCCAGCAGTGGAGCCGGGACAGCTCTCTACGGCTACACCTTC. Translated, it gives CASSGAGTALYGYTF.

This chain links TRBV15 with TRBJ1-1; TRBD1 might be the D (6 bases). The CDR3 length is 14 residues. Germline assignment: CDR1 LNHNV and CDR2 YYDKDF (reference sequence). Between the trimmed V and J ends, which lost 5 bases and 4 bases, there was a span of 14 bases. The CDR3 is CATSRDTGSTEAFF. The CDR3 bases are TGTGCCACCAGCCGCGATACAGGGTCCACTGAAGCTTTCTTT.

In this sample, this clone turned up a few times. V and J are TRBV4-1 and TRBJ2-2; D is unclear. Looked up from germline, CDR1 is MGHRA and CDR2 is YSYEKL. Deletions cut 0 bases from V and 6 bases from J, with 11 bases between. The CDR3 extends over 15 amino acids. CDR3 in amino acids: CASSQEYTVPGELFF. In nucleotides, the CDR3 is TGCGCCAGCAGCCAAGAATACACAGTCCCCGGGGAGCTGTTTTTT.

The J gene is TRBJ1-6, the V gene TRBV2; tentative D call: TRBD1 (5 bases). The CDR3 consists of 13 residues. The ends were cut back, 5 bases at V and 3 bases at J, with 5 bases in the middle. The germline V gene encodes CDR1 SNHLY and CDR2 FYNNEI. The CDR3 DNA reads TGTGCCAGCAGTACAGGCTATAATTCACCCCTCCACTTT. Translated, it gives CASSTGYNSPLHF. The full variable domain, with the rest looked up from reference TRBV2 and TRBJ1-6, is EPEVTQTPSHQVTQMGQEVILRCVPISNHLYFYWYRQILGQKVEFLVSFYNNEISEKSEIFDDQFSVERPDGSNFTLKIRSTKLEDSAMYFCASSTGYNSPLHFGNGTRLTVT.

The gene calls are TRBV30 and TRBJ2-2; 9 bases are shared with TRBD1. The CDR3 runs to 15 residues. Germline loops: CDR1 GTSNPN, CDR2 SVGIG (reference sequence). V dropped 8 bases and J dropped 4; count of bases not matched to a gene: 11. The CDR3 region has the DNA TGTGCCCTAAATCCCGGGACAGGGATCACCGGGGAGCTGTTTTTT. This translates into CALNPGTGITGELFF.

This sequence joins TRBV7-9 and TRBJ1-1; no clear D. The V end lost 0 bases, the J end lost 4 bases, and 12 bases lay between the germline ends. The CDR3 is 15 amino acids. The germline gives CDR1 SEHNR, CDR2 FQNEAQ (reference sequence). The CDR3 DNA reads TGTGCCAGCAGCTTAGCAAGGGAAAGCGGCACTGAAGCTTTCTTT. It yields the protein CASSLARESGTEAFF.

The gene calls are TRBV24-1 and TRBJ1-5, with 7 bases fitting TRBD1. From germline, CDR1 is KGHDR and CDR2 SFDVKD. With 9 bases clipped from V and 0 bases from J, the junction kept 4 bases outside the gene matches. The CDR3 length is 14 residues. The CDR3, as DNA: TGTGCCACCTCCGGGACAGTTAGCAATCAGCCCCAGCATTTT. Protein product: CATSGTVSNQPQHF.

This chain links TRBV7-3 with TRBJ2-1; TRBD2 is a possible D gene (6 bases). The CDR3 totals 15 residues. Per germline, CDR1 SGHTA and CDR2 FQGTGA. Trimming took off 0 bases at V and 8 bases at J, with 14 bases between the two ends. CDR3 in DNA: TGTGCCAGCAGCTTAACAGGGTTCTGGGGGGATGAGCAGTTCTTC. Encoded protein: CASSLTGFWGDEQFF.

The V and J genes are TRBV3-1 (or the pseudogene TRBV3-2) and TRBJ1-5; D possibly corresponds to TRBD1 (5 bases). CDR1 and CDR2 (germline): LGHDT, YNNKEL (reference sequence). V lost 1 base and J lost 3, with 10 bases in between. The CDR3 extends over 15 amino acids. Here the CDR3 reads CASSQGGLSNQPQHF. In nucleotides, the CDR3 is TGTGCCAGCAGCCAAGGGGGACTATCCAATCAGCCCCAGCATTTT.

This chain uses TRBV5-1 with TRBJ2-5; the match to TRBD2 covers 11 bases. CDR3 length: 14 amino acids. In germline, CDR1 is SGHRS, CDR2 YFSETQ. V gave up 5 bases and J gave up 4 bases; unmatched junction bases: 4. CDR3 coding DNA: TGCGCCAGCAGTGCTGGACTAGCGGGAGAGACCCAGTACTTC. Amino acids: CASSAGLAGETQYF.

The DNA of the CDR3 is TGCGCCAGCAGCTTGGTTCAGGGAGGGTATTCCGGGGAGCTGTTTTTT. Protein sequence: CASSLVQGGYSGELFF. V is TRBV5-1 and J is TRBJ2-2; the match to TRBD2 covers 7 bases. This CDR3 has 16 residues. In germline, CDR1 is SGHRS, CDR2 YFSETQ. The V segment lost 0 bases and the J segment 6 bases; nucleotides outside the gene matches: 8.

This clone was seen a single time. The chain couples TRBV4-2 to TRBJ2-7, with 9 nucleotides matching TRBD1. The CDR3 is 15 residues long. With V trimmed by 4 bases and J by 2 bases, 6 bases remained unmatched. Germline V gene data show CDR1 as LGHNA and CDR2 as YNFKEQ. Written as DNA, the CDR3 is TGTGCCAGCAGCCCAATACAGGGGGCAACCTACGAGCAGTACTTC. This gives the protein CASSPIQGATYEQYF.

This sequence joins TRBV3-1 (or the pseudogene TRBV3-2) and TRBJ2-2; 8 bases line up with TRBD2. Germline V lookup: CDR1 LGHDT, CDR2 YNNKEL (reference sequence). Trimming removed 4 bases from V and 3 bases from J; junction bases left unmatched: 10. CDR3 length equals 17 residues. The CDR3 loop reads CASSRVRLAGDTGELFF. The CDR3 region has the DNA TGTGCCAGCAGCCGGGTTCGTCTAGCGGGCGACACCGGGGAGCTGTTTTTT.